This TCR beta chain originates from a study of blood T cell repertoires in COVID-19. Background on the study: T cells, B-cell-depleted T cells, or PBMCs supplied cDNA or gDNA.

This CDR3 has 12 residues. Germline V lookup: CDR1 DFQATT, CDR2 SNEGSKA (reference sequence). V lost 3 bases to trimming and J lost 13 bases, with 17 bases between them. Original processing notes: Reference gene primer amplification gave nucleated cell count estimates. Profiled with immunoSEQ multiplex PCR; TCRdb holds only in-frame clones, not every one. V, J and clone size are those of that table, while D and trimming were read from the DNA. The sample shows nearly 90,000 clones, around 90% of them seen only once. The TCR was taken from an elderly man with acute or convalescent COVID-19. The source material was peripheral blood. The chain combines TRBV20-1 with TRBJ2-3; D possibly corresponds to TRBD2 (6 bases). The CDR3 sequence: CSASTAGGSKYF. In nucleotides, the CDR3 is TGCAGTGCTAGTACCGCTGGGGGGAGTAAGTATTTT.